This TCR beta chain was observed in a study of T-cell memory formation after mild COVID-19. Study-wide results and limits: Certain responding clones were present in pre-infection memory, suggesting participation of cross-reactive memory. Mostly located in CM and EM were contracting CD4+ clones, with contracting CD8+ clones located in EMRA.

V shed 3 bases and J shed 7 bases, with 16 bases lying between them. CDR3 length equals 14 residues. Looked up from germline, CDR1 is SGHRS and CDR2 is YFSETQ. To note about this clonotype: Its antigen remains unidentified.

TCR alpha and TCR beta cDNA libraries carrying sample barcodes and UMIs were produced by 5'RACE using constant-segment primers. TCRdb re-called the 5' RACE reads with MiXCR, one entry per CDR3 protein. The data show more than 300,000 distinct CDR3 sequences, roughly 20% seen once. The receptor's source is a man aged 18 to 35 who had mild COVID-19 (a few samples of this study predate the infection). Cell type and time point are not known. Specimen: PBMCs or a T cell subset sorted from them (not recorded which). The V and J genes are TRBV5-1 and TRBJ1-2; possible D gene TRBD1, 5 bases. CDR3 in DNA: TGCGCCAGCAGCTCCGGGGGGGTCGGGAGTGGCTACACCTTC. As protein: CASSSGGVGSGYTF.